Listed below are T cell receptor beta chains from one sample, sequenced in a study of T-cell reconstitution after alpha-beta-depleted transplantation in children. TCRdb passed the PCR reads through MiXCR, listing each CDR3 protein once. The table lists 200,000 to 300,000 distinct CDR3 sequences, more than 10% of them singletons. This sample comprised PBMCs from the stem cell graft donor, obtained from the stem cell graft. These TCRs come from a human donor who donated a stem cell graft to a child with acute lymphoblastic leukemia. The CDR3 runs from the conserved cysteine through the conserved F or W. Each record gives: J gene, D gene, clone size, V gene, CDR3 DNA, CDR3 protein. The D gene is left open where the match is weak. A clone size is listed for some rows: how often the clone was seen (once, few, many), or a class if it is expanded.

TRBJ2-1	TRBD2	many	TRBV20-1	TGCAGTGCTACCCTACTAGCGATTAGCTCCTACAATGAGCAGTTCTTC	CSATLLAISSYNEQFF
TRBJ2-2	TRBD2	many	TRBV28	TGTGCCAGCAGTTTAGGGCTAGCGGGGAACACCGGGGAGCTGTTTTTT	CASSLGLAGNTGELFF
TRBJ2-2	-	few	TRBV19	TGTGCCAGTAGCCCGGTTTGGAATAGCGTAGGACCGAACACCGGGGAGCTGTTTTTT	CASSPVWNSVGPNTGELFF
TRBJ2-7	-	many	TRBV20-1	TGCAGTGCTCCGGACCTATCGAACTCCTACGAGCAGTACTTC	CSAPDLSNSYEQYF
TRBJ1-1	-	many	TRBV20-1	TGCAGTGCTAGACAACCGCACAGATTGAACACTGAAGCTTTCTTT	CSARQPHRLNTEAFF
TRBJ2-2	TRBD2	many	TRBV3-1	TGTGCCAGCAGCCAAGTTAGGGGACTAGCGGGTCGGGACTACACCGGGGAGCTGTTTTTT	CASSQVRGLAGRDYTGELFF
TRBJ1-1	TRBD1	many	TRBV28	TGTGCCAGCAGCTCCCTGCGGGACAGTGAAGCTTTCTTT	CASSSLRDSEAFF
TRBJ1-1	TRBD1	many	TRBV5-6	TGTGCCAGCAGCTCGGACCGGGACAGATTCGTCACTGAAGCTTTCTTT	CASSSDRDRFVTEAFF
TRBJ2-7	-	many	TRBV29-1	TGCAGCGTCAAGGCGGGGTCGTACGAGCAGTACTTC	CSVKAGSYEQYF
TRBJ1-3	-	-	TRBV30	TGTGCCTGGAATCCCTTCTTACACTCTGGAAACACCATATATTTT	CAWNPFLHSGNTIYF
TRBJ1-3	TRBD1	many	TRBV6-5	TGTGCCAGCACCCGGGACAGGGGAAACACCATATATTTT	CASTRDRGNTIYF
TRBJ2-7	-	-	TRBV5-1	TGCGCCAGCAGCCAGGAGGGGGATGAGCAGTACTTC	CASSQEGDEQYF
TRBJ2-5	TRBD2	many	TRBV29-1	TGCAGCGCCCGCGCCGGGGGGGAAGAGACCCAGTACTTC	CSARAGGEETQYF
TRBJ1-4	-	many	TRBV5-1	TGCGCCAGCAGCCTGGCATCTAGTAATGAAAAACTGTTTTTT	CASSLASSNEKLFF
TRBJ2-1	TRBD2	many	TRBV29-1	TGCAGCGTGGAGGTACGGGGACTAGCAGGGAATGAGCAGTTCTTC	CSVEVRGLAGNEQFF